The clone carrying this T cell receptor beta chain was seen just once. This CDR3 is 12 amino acids long. Looked up from germline, CDR1 is GTSNPN and CDR2 is SVGIG (reference sequence). Unmatched junction bases numbered 7, after V lost 8 bases and J lost 8 bases. This record comes from a study of blood T cell repertoires in COVID-19. Study-wide background: The origin of the acute and convalescent COVID-19 samples was the United States, Italy and Spain. T cells, B-cell-depleted T cells, or PBMCs supplied cDNA or gDNA.

Source study methods: Nucleated cell number was recorded as an estimate derived from reference gene primer amplification. The repertoire was sequenced with immunoSEQ multiplex PCR; TCRdb's copy has only in-frame clones and lacks some. The DNA gave D and trimming, while V, J and clone size come from that table. The table includes about 170,000 clones, over 65% detected once. Specimen: peripheral blood. The TCR originated in a man aged 60 to 69 with acute or convalescent COVID-19. The genes are TRBV30 and TRBJ1-2, with 11 bases lining up with TRBD1. The CDR3 is CARKDRGPGYTF. DNA of the CDR3: TGTGCCCGAAAGGACAGGGGGCCCGGCTACACCTTC.